A single sample gave rise to the 15 T cell receptor beta chains below, sequenced in a study of blood T cell repertoires in COVID-19 (dated by TCRdb to the early 2020s). Libraries were constructed by the immunoSEQ multiplex PCR assay. In its TCRdb copy, this immuneACCESS table keeps in-frame sequences only and misses some clones. Where compared with another copy, unresolved V genes explain less than half of these, and the others have no known cause. The sample data list 250,000 to 350,000 clones, and approximately 89% of these were observed just once. Around an eighth of the sample is in the top ten clones. Material: peripheral blood. These receptors originate from a woman in her fifties or sixties with acute or convalescent COVID-19.

CDR3 coding DNA: TGTGCCAGCAGCCCCAGGACTAGCGGGAGTTTAAATGAGCAGTTCTTC. Protein sequence: CASSPRTSGSLNEQFF. The J gene is TRBJ2-1, the V gene TRBV9; 13 bases are shared with TRBD2. CDR1 and CDR2 from the germline V gene are SGDLS and YYNGEE. The CDR3 is 16 residues long. V was pared by 4 bases and J by 7 bases, with 8 bases of the junction left unmatched.

The rearrangement uses TRBV4-1 and TRBJ1-1; no definite D call. This CDR3 is built from 13 residues. Trimming pared 0 bases from V and 8 bases from J, leaving 10 bases between. Germline CDR1 and CDR2: MGHRA and YSYEKL. The CDR3 region is CASSQDNSVEAFF. The CDR3, as DNA: TGCGCCAGCAGCCAAGATAATTCGGTAGAAGCTTTCTTT.

The chain carries TRBV5-4 and TRBJ2-7; D remains unclear. Germline CDR1 is SGHNT and CDR2 is YYREEE (reference sequence). Trimming stripped 0 bases from V and 5 bases from J, with 12 bases between. The CDR3 is 14 residues long. CDR3 DNA: TGTGCCAGCAGCTTGGCCGCGACTTATAACGAGCAGTACTTC. Translation gives CASSLAATYNEQYF.

The J gene is TRBJ1-1, the V gene TRBV5-5, with D uncertain. Deletions cut 0 bases from V and 4 bases from J, with 13 bases between. This CDR3 has 15 amino acids. The germline CDR1 and CDR2 sequences are SGHKS and YYEKEE (reference sequence). The DNA for the CDR3 is TGTGCCAGCAGCTTGGCGGGGAAGGTTAGCACTGAAGCTTTCTTT. This sequence encodes CASSLAGKVSTEAFF.

V usage is TRBV27 and J usage is TRBJ2-3; tentative D call: TRBD2 (6 bases). Germline CDR1 is MNHEY and CDR2 is SMNVEV (reference sequence). This CDR3 region has 14 residues. Trimming pared 2 bases from V and 7 bases from J, leaving 13 bases between. CDR3 amino acids: CASSLGDFRNTQYF. The CDR3 nucleotides read TGTGCCAGCAGTTTAGGGGACTTCCGAAATACGCAGTATTTT.

The CDR3 reads CGVQGFSNQPQHF. As DNA, the CDR3 is TGCGGAGTACAGGGATTTAGCAATCAGCCCCAGCATTTT. The chain recombines TRBV29-1 with TRBJ1-5, with D maybe TRBD1 (6 bases). This CDR3 is 13 amino acids long. Per germline, CDR1 SQVTM and CDR2 ANQGSEA.

The chain combines TRBV10-3 with TRBJ2-5; TRBD2 matches at 8 bases. In germline, CDR1 is ENHRY, CDR2 SYGVKD. Trimming at V came to 5 bases and at J to 5 bases, leaving 7 bases not matched to a gene. This CDR3 region has 14 residues. The CDR3 DNA reads TGTGCCATCAGTCAAAGCGGGGGATACGAGACCCAGTACTTC. Encoded protein: CAISQSGGYETQYF.

CDR3 nucleotide sequence: TGTGCCAGTAGTATCGACAGGGGGAGTGCTTTCTTT. Translating gives CASSIDRGSAFF. This rearrangement joins TRBV19 to TRBJ1-1; 9 positions agree with TRBD1. This CDR3 is 12 amino acids long. Trimming removed 3 bases from V and 11 bases from J; junction bases left unmatched: 4. In germline, CDR1 is LNHDA, CDR2 SQIVND (reference sequence).

The chain carries TRBV4-3 and TRBJ1-1; the match to TRBD1 covers 11 bases. J was trimmed by 3 bases and V by 7 bases; bases with no gene match: 22. This CDR3 has 20 residues. Germline V CDR1 and CDR2: LGHNA, YSLEER. CDR3 coding DNA: TGCGCCAGCAATGCCCCTGATACCCCCTCACCGGGACAGGGGGACACTGAAGCTTTCTTT. Its protein product is CASNAPDTPSPGQGDTEAFF.

The rearrangement uses TRBV7-9 and TRBJ1-3; possible D gene TRBD1, 5 bases. Trimming took off 5 bases at V and 2 bases at J, with 10 bases between the two ends. Looked up from germline, CDR1 is SEHNR and CDR2 is FQNEAQ (reference sequence). The CDR3 is 14 amino acids. Here the CDR3 reads CASSAAGTGNTIYF. The CDR3, as DNA: TGTGCCAGCAGCGCCGCAGGGACTGGAAACACCATATATTTT.

V is TRBV5-1 and J is TRBJ2-1, with D possibly TRBD2 on 7 matching bases. The CDR3 totals 14 residues. Trimming removed 2 bases at V and 7 bases at J, with 13 bases between. The germline CDR1 and CDR2 sequences are SGHRS and YFSETQ. CDR3 sequence: CASSFGGLGNEQFF. The DNA for the CDR3 is TGCGCCAGCAGCTTCGGGGGGCTGGGTAATGAGCAGTTCTTC.

The chain joins TRBV25-1 to TRBJ2-1; 14 nucleotides line up with TRBD2. This CDR3 is 17 amino acids long. Germline assignment: CDR1 MGHDK and CDR2 SYGVNS. After removal of 8 bases from V and 4 bases from J, the junction contained 10 bases not matched to a gene. The CDR3, as DNA: TGTGCCAGCGGCGGGACTAGCGGGAGAGTGGCGTACAATGAGCAGTTCTTC. Its translation: CASGGTSGRVAYNEQFF.

The chain joins TRBV3-1 (or the pseudogene TRBV3-2) to TRBJ2-7; 10 nucleotides match TRBD2. The V gene end was trimmed by 3 bases and the J gene end by 3 bases; junction bases not matched to a gene: 5. Germline CDR1 and CDR2: LGHDT and YNNKEL (reference sequence). The CDR3 consists of 15 residues. CDR3 DNA: TGTGCCAGCAGCCAGGACATAGCGGGGGGCTACGAGCAGTACTTC. Translation: CASSQDIAGGYEQYF.

This chain connects TRBV30 to TRBJ2-1; no clear D gene. The CDR3 is made up of 14 amino acids. In germline, CDR1 is GTSNPN, CDR2 SVGIG (reference sequence). V was shortened by 1 base and J by 3 bases, with 10 bases between the two germline ends. Here the CDR3 DNA reads TGTGCCTGGAGTGCTGGTACGGTCTACAATGAGCAGTTCTTC. Translating gives CAWSAGTVYNEQFF.

The chain couples TRBV6-5 to TRBJ2-2; D perhaps matches TRBD2 (5 bases). Trimming removed 7 bases at V and 0 bases at J, with 12 bases between. Per the germline V gene, CDR1 is MNHEY and CDR2 is SVGAGI. This CDR3 has 15 amino acids. CDR3: CASIVGVANTGELFF. CDR3 sequence (DNA): TGTGCCAGCATCGTCGGGGTCGCGAACACCGGGGAGCTGTTTTTT.